Below are 5 T cell receptor beta chains sequenced from a single sample in a study of spatial heterogeneity in lung cancer. Points from the study as a whole: How many expanded intratumoral alpha and beta TCRs were present tracked the tumor mutation count, which was a count of nonsynonymous mutations.

TCRdb recomputed calls from the 5' RACE reads with MiXCR, one row per CDR3 protein. Counted here are several thousand distinct CDR3 sequences, 12% occurring once; the ten biggest clones make up 22%. Their specific antigens are unknown. Time point indicated: sample taken at primary tumor resection. The source was lung tumor tissue, collected at surgery. The source is a male donor with early-stage non-small cell lung cancer.

This clonotype was counted between two and nine times. V is TRBV6-5 and J is TRBJ2-7; 9 positions match TRBD1. With V trimmed by 6 bases and J by 3 bases, 15 bases remained unmatched. The V gene's germline CDR1 is MNHEY and CDR2 SVGAGI. This CDR3 has 17 amino acids. The CDR3 bases are TGTGCCAGCAGAAAGAGGACAGGGGCAGGGGGCAACTACGAGCAGTACTTC. This codes for CASRKRTGAGGNYEQYF.

This clonotype is categorized as medium-sized. The chain carries TRBV6-5 and TRBJ2-7, with TRBD2 matching 9 bases. The ends lost 4 bases at V and 6 bases at J; junction bases unmatched: 7. The CDR3 runs 14 residues. The germline V gene encodes CDR1 MNHEY and CDR2 SVGAGI. The CDR3 bases are TGTGCCAGCAGTTTTCAGCGGGGGGCACTCGAGCAGTACTTC. Translation gives CASSFQRGALEQYF.

This chain connects TRBV20-1 to TRBJ1-1, with D tentatively TRBD1 (5 bases). CDR3 length: 11 residues. Trimming pared 8 bases from V and 10 bases from J, leaving 17 bases between. Germline lookup yields CDR1 DFQATT and CDR2 SNEGSKA (reference sequence). This CDR3 reads CSPQAAQGAFF. CDR3 bases: TGCAGTCCACAGGCGGCGCAGGGAGCTTTCTTT.

This clonotype was seen only a few times. This sequence joins TRBV20-1 and TRBJ1-3; TRBD1 aligns across 7 bases. Trimming at V came to 2 bases and at J to 2 bases, leaving 3 bases not matched to a gene. The germline V gene encodes CDR1 DFQATT and CDR2 SNEGSKA (reference sequence). The CDR3 consists of 14 residues. The CDR3 nucleotides read TGCAGTGCTAGAAAGGGGGCGACTGGAAACACCATATATTTT. Translating it yields CSARKGATGNTIYF.

This clonotype is deemed medium-sized. V and J are TRBV7-9 and TRBJ1-2, with D maybe TRBD1 (6 bases). V shed 5 bases and J shed 1 base, with 11 bases lying between them. The CDR3 covers 14 residues. Germline CDR1 reads SEHNR; CDR2 reads FQNEAQ (reference sequence). The CDR3 region is CASSLGGNNYGYTF. In DNA, the CDR3 is TGTGCCAGCAGCCTAGGGGGAAATAACTATGGCTACACCTTC.